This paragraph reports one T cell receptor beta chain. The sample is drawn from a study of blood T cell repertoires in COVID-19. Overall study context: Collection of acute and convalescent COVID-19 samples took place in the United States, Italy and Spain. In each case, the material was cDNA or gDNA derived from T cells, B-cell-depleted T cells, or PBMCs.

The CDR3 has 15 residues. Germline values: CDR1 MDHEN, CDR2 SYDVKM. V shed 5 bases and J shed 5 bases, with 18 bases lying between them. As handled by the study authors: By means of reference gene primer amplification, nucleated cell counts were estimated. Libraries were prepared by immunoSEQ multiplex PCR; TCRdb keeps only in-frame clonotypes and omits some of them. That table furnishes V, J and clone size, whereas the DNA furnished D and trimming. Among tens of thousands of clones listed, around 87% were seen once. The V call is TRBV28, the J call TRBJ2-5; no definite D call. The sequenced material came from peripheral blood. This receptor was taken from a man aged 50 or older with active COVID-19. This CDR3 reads CASSLRVSVRETQYF. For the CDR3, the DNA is TGTGCCAGCAGTCTCCGGGTTTCTGTCCGGGAGACCCAGTACTTC.